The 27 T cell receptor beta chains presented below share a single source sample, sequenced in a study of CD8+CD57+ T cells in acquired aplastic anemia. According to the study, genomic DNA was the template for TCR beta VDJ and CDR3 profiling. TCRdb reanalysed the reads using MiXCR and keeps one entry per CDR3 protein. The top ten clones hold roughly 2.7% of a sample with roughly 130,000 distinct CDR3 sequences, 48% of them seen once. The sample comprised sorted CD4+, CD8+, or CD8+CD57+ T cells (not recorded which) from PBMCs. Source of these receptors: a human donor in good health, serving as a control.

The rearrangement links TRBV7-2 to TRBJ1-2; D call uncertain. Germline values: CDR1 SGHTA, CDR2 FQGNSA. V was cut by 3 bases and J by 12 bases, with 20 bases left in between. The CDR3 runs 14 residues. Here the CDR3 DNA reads TGTGCCAGCAGCTTCGCCCACAGTGACTCTGGAAACACCTTC. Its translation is CASSFAHSDSGNTF.

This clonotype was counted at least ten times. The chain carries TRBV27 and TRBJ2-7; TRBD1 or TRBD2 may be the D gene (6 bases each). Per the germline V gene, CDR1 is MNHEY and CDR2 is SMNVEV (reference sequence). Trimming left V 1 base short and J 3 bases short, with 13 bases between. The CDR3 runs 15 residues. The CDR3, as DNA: TGTGCCAGCAGTTTATTCGGGGGCCAAAACTACGAGCAGTACTTC. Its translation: CASSLFGGQNYEQYF.

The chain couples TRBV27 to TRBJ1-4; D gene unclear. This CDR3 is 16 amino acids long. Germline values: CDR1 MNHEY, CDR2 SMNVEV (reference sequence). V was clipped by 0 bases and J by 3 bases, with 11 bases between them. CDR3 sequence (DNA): TGTGCCAGCAGTTTATCTTTCCTCCCGCCTAATGAAAAACTGTTTTTT. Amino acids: CASSLSFLPPNEKLFF.

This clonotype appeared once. In DNA form, the CDR3 reads TGTGCCACCAGCAGGGGCGGGAGCTCCTACAGTGAAGCTTTCTTT. It specifies CATSRGGSSYSEAFF. V gene TRBV15 combines with J gene TRBJ1-1; D gene unclear. The CDR3 contains 15 residues. The V gene lost 3 bases and the J gene lost 7 bases, with 18 bases spanning the gap. The germline V gene encodes CDR1 LNHNV and CDR2 YYDKDF (reference sequence).

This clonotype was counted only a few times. The CDR3 DNA follows: TGCGCCAGCAGCTTTGGCAGGGTTAGCGAGCAGTACTTC. Translation: CASSFGRVSEQYF. V and J are TRBV4-3 and TRBJ2-7, with D tentatively TRBD1 (5 bases). CDR1 and CDR2 (germline): LGHNA, YSLEER. The V end was cut by 5 bases, the J end by 6 bases, with 14 bases between. This CDR3 region has 13 residues.

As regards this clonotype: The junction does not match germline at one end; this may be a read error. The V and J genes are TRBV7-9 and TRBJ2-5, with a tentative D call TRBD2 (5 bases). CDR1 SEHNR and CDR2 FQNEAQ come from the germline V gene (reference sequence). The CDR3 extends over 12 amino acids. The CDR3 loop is CASSYWGETQYF. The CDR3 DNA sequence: TGTGCCAGCAGCTATTGGGGAGAGACCCAGTATTTC.

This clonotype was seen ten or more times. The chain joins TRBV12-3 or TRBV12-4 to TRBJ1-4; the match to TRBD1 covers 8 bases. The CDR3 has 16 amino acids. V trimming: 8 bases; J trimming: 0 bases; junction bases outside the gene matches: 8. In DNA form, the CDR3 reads TGTGCCAGCGGCTACAGGGGGGTTGCAACTAATGAAAAACTGTTTTTT. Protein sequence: CASGYRGVATNEKLFF.

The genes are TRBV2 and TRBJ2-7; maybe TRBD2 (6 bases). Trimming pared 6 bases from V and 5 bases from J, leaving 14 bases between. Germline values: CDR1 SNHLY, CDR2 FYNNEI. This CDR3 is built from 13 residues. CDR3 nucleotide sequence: TGTGCCAGCAGGGAGGGGACGCCCGACGAGCAGTACTTC. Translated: CASREGTPDEQYF.

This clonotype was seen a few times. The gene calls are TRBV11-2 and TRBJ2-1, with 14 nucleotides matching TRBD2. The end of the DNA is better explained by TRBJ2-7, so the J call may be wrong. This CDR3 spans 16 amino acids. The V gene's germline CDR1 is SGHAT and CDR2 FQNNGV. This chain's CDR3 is CASSTGTSGGRDEQYF. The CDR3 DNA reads TGTGCCAGCAGTACCGGGACTAGCGGGGGCCGGGACGAGCAGTACTTC.

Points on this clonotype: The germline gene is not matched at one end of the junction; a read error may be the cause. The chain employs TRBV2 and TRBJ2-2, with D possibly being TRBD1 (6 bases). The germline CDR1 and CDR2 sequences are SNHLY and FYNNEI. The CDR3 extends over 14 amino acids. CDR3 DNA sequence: TGTGCCAGCAACCAGGGGATGAACACTGGGGAGCCGTTTTTT. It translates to CASNQGMNTGEPFF.

The CDR3 sequence: CATSDYTNRYNEQFF. DNA for the CDR3: TGTGCCACCAGTGATTACACAAACAGATACAATGAGCAGTTCTTC. The gene calls are TRBV24-1 and TRBJ2-1; no reliable D call. Trimming removed 2 bases from V and 4 bases from J, with 11 bases in between. Germline assignment: CDR1 KGHDR and CDR2 SFDVKD. This CDR3 region has 15 residues.

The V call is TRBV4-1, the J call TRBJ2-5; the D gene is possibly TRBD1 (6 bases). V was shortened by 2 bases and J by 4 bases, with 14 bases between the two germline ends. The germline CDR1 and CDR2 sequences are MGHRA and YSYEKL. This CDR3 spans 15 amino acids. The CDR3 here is CASSQSQGLRETQYF. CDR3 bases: TGCGCCAGCAGCCAATCACAGGGTCTCCGAGAGACCCAGTACTTC.

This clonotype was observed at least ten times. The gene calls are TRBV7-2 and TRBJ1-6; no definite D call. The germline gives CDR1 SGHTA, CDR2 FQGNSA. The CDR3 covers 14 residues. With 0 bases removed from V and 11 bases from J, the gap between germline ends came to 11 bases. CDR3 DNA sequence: TGTGCCAGCAGCTTAGCCGGGCCGGACCCACCCCTCCACTTT. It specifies CASSLAGPDPPLHF. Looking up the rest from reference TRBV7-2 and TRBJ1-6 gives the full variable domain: GAGVSQSPSNKVTEKGKDVELRCDPISGHTALYWYRQSLGQGLEFLIYFQGNSAPDKSGLPSDRFSAERTGGSVSTLTIQRTQQEDSAVYLCASSLAGPDPPLHFGNGTRLTVT.

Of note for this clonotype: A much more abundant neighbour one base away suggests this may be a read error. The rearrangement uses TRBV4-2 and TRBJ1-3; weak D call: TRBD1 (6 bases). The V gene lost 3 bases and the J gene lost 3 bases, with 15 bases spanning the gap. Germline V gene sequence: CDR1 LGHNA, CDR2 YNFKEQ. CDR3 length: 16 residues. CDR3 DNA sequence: TGTGCCAGCAGCCATACAGGGTTAGTCTTTGGAAACACCATATATTTT. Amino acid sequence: CASSHTGLVFGNTIYF.

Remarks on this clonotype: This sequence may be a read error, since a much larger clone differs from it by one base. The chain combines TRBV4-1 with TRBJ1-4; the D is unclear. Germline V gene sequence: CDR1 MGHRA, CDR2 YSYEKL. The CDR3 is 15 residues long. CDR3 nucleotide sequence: TGCGCCAGCAGCCAAGCTGAAGGGTCTAATGAAAAACTGTGTTTT. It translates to CASSQAEGSNEKLCF.

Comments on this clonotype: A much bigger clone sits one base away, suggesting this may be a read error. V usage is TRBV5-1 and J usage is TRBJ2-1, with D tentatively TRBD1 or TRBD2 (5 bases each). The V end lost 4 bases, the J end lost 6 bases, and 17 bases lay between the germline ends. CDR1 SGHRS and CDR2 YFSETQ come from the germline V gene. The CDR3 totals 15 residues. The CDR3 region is CASSLQHWDLNEQFF. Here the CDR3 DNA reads TGCGCCAGCAGCCTCCAACACTGGGACCTCAATGAGCAGTTCTTC.

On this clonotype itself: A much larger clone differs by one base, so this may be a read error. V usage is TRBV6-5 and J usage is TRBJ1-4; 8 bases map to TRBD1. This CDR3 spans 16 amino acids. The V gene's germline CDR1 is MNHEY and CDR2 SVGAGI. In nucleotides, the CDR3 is TGTGTCAGCAGTTATTCATCCGGGACAGGTGGGGAAAAACTGTTTTTT. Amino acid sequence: CVSSYSSGTGGEKLFF.

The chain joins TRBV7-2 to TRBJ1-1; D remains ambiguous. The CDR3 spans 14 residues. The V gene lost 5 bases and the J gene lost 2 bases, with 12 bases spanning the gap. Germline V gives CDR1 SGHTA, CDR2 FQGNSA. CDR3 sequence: CASSLSLDNTEAFF. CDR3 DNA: TGTGCCAGCAGCCTCTCTTTGGACAACACTGAAGCTTTCTTT.

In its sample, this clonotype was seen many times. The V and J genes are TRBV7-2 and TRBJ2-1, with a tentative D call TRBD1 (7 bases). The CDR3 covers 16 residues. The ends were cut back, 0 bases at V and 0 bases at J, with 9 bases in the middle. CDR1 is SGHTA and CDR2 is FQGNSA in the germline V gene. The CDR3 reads CASSLAQGGSYNEQFF. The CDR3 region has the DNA TGTGCCAGCAGCTTAGCCCAGGGGGGCTCCTACAATGAGCAGTTCTTC. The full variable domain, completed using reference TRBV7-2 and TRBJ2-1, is GAGVSQSPSNKVTEKGKDVELRCDPISGHTALYWYRQSLGQGLEFLIYFQGNSAPDKSGLPSDRFSAERTGGSVSTLTIQRTQQEDSAVYLCASSLAQGGSYNEQFFGPGTRLTVL.

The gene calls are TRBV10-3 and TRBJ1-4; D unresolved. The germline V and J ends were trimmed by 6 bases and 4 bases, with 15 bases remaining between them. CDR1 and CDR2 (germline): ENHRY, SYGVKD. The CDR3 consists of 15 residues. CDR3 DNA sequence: TGTGCCATCAGAGATACGGGATCGGGTAATGAAAAACTGTTTTTT. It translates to CAIRDTGSGNEKLFF.

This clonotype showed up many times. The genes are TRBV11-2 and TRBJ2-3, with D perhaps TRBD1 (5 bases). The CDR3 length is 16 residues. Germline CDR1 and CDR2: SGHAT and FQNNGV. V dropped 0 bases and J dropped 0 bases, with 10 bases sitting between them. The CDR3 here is CASSLERGASTDTQYF. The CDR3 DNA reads TGTGCCAGCAGCTTAGAAAGGGGTGCTAGCACAGATACGCAGTATTTT.

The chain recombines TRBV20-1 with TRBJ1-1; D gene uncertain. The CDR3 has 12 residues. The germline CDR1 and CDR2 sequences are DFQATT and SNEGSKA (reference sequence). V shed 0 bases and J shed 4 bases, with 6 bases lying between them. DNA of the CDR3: TGCAGTGCTAGAGAGGGCTTCACTGAAGCTTTCTTT. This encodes CSAREGFTEAFF.

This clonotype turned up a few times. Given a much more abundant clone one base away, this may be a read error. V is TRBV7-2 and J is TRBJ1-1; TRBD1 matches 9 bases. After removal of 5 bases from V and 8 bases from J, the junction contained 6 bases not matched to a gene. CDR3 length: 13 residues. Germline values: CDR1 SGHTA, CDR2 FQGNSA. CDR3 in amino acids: CASSQQGALEAFF. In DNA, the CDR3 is TGTGCCAGCAGCCAACAGGGGGCATTGGAAGCTTTCTTT.

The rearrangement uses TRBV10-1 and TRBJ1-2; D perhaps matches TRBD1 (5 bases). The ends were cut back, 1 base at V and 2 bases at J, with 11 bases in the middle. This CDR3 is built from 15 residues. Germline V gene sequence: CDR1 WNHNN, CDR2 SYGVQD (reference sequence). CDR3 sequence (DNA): TGCGCCAGCAGTGAGTGGGGGGAGGGCAACTATGGCTACACCTTC. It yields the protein CASSEWGEGNYGYTF.

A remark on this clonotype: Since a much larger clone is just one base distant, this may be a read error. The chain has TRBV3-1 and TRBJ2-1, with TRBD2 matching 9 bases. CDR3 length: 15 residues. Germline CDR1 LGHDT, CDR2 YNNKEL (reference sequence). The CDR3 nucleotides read TGTGCCAGCATCCAAGATGCGGGGGGGCCGTATGAGCAGTTCTTC. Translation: CASIQDAGGPYEQFF.

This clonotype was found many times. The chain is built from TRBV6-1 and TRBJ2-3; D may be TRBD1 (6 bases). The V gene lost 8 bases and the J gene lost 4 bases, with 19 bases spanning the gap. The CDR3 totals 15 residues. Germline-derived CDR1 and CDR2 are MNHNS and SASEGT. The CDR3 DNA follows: TGTGCCAGCGCACAGGGTTCCGCCCGGGCAGATACGCAGTATTTT. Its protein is CASAQGSARADTQYF.

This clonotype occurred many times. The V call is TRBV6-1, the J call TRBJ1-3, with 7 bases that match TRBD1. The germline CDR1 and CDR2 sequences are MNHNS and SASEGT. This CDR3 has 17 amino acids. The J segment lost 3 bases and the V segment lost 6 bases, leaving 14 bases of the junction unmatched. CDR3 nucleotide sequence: TGTGCCAGCAGATCCACGGGAGGAGACAGGGATGGAAACACCATATATTTT. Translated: CASRSTGGDRDGNTIYF.